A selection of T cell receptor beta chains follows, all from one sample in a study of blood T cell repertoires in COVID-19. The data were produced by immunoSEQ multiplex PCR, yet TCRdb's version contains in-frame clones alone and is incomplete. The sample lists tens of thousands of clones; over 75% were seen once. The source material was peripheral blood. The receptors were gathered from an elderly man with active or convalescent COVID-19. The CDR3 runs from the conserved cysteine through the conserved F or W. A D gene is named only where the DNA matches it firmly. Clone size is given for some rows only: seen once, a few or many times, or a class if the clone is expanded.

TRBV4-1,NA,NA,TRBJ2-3,CASEGGLTDTQYF,TGCGCCAGCGAGGGCGGGCTCACAGATACGCAGTATTTT
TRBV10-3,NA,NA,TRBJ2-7,CAISEQGYEQYF,TGTGCCATCAGTGAGCAGGGATACGAGCAGTACTTC
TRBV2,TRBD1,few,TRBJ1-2,CASSGGRGNGYTF,TGTGCCAGCAGTGGAGGCAGGGGGAATGGCTACACCTTC
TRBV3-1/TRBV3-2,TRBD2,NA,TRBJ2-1,CATVSGILGEQFF,TGTGCCACCGTTAGCGGGATATTGGGTGAGCAGTTCTTC
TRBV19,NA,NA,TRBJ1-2,CASSTGPGGYGYTF,TGTGCCAGTAGTACAGGCCCCGGAGGCTATGGCTACACCTTC
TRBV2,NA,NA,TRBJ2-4,CASSVQGKAKNIQYF,TGTGCCAGCAGTGTGCAGGGGAAAGCCAAAAACATTCAGTACTTC
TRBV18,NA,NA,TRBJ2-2,CASSPRLLNTGELFF,TGTGCCAGCTCACCACGACTACTGAACACCGGGGAGCTGTTTTTT
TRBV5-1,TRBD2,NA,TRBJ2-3,CASSFGLATDTQYF,TGCGCCAGCAGCTTCGGACTAGCCACAGATACGCAGTATTTT
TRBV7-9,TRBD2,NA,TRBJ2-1,CASSFVQSSGKFF,TGTGCCAGCAGCTTCGTCCAGTCTAGCGGGAAGTTCTTC
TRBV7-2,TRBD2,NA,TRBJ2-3,CASSRGLGLADSSTDTQYF,TGTGCCAGCAGCCGGGGATTGGGACTAGCGGACTCTAGCACAGATACGCAGTATTTT
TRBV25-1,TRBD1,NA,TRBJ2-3,CASSSQGAPDTQYF,TGTGCCAGCAGTTCCCAGGGGGCGCCAGATACGCAGTATTTT
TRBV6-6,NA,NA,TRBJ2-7,CASSYRGWSYEQYF,TGTGCCAGCAGTTACCGAGGGTGGTCCTACGAGCAGTACTTC
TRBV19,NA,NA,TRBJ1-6,CASNDGGFVSPLHF,TGTGCCAGTAACGACGGAGGGTTTGTCTCACCCCTCCACTTT
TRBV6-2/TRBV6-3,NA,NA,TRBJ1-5,CASSPGELAGNQPQHF,TGTGCCAGCAGCCCTGGGGAGCTGGCGGGCAATCAGCCCCAGCATTTT
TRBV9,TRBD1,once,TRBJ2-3,CASRQTGQGNPGGDTQYF,TGTGCCAGCAGACAGACGGGACAGGGGAACCCGGGGGGAGATACGCAGTATTTT
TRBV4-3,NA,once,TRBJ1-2,CASSQNRQDSYGYTF,TGCGCCAGCAGCCAGAACCGTCAGGACTCTTATGGCTACACCTTC
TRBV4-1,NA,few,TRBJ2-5,CASSPGETQYF,TGCGCCAGCAGCCCGGGAGAGACCCAGTACTTC
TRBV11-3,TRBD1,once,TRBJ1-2,CASSTTGTGWINGYTF,TGTGCCAGCAGCACTACGGGGACAGGGTGGATAAATGGCTACACCTTC
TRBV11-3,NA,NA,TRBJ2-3,CASSPGGGSTDTQYF,TGTGCCAGCAGCCCAGGTGGGGGGAGCACAGATACGCAGTATTTT
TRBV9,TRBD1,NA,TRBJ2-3,CASSEGQSRDTQYF,TGTGCCAGCAGCGAGGGACAGTCAAGGGATACGCAGTATTTT
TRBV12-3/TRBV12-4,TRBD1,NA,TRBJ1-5,CATGQAYQPQHF,TGTGCCACCGGACAGGCATATCAGCCCCAGCATTTT
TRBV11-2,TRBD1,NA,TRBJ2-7,CASSNTGTGEQYF,TGTGCCAGCAGCAATACCGGGACAGGGGAGCAGTACTTC
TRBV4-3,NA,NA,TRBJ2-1,CASSPGLGTEQFF,TGCGCCAGCAGCCCCGGGTTGGGTACTGAGCAGTTCTTC
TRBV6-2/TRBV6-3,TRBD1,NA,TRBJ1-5,CASSTGTGANQPQHF,TGTGCCAGCAGTACCGGGACAGGGGCTAATCAGCCCCAGCATTTT
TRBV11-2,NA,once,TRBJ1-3,CASSLGRRNTIYF,TGTGCCAGCAGCTTAGGGAGACGAAACACCATATATTTT
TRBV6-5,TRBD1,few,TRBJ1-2,CASSYSMEGALGGYTF,TGTGCCAGCAGTTACTCGATGGAGGGGGCACTGGGTGGCTACACCTTC
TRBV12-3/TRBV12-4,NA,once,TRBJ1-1,CASSQQYEAFF,TGTGCCAGCAGTCAACAGTATGAAGCTTTCTTT
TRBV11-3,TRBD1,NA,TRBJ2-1,CASSIPRDRRYNEQFF,TGTGCCAGCAGCATCCCCCGGGACAGGCGCTACAATGAGCAGTTCTTC
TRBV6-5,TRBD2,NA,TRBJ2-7,CASSYSGSRFHEQYF,TGTGCCAGCAGTTATAGCGGGAGTCGTTTCCACGAGCAGTACTTC
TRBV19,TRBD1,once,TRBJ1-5,CASSIVSGTANQPQHF,TGTGCCAGTAGTATAGTCTCCGGGACAGCTAATCAGCCCCAGCATTTT
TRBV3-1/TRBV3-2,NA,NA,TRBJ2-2,CASSQGRGIGELFF,TGTGCCAGCAGCCAAGGCAGGGGTATCGGGGAGCTGTTTTTT
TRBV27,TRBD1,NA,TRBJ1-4,CASREQGGKLFF,TGTGCCAGCAGGGAACAGGGGGGGAAACTGTTTTTT
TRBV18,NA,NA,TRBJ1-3,CASSMDNGNTIYF,TGTGCCAGCTCAATGGACAATGGAAACACCATATATTTT
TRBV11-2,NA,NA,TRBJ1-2,CASSMGANYGYTF,TGTGCCAGCAGTATGGGAGCTAACTATGGCTACACCTTC
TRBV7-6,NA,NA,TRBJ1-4,CASSLGAQVSNEKLFF,TGTGCCAGCAGCTTAGGGGCACAGGTTTCTAATGAAAAACTGTTTTTT
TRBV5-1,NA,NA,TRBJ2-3,CASSFSGSLTDTQYF,TGCGCCAGCAGCTTCTCCGGGAGTCTGACAGATACGCAGTATTTT
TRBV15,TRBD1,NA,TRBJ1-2,CATSEDRGDGYTF,TGTGCCACCAGCGAAGACAGGGGGGATGGCTACACCTTC
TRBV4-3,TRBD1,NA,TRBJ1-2,CASSQDRMGQGHYGYTF,TGCGCCAGCAGCCAAGATCGAATGGGACAGGGGCACTATGGCTACACCTTC
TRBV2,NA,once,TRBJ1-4,CASMGRTEGKLFF,TGTGCCAGCATGGGAAGGACAGAGGGAAAACTGTTTTTT
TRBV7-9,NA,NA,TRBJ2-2,CASSLGHSTGELFF,TGTGCCAGCAGCTTAGGACACAGCACCGGGGAGCTGTTTTTT
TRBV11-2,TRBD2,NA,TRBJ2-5,CASSLGLAGETQYF,TGTGCCAGCAGCTTAGGTCTAGCGGGCGAGACCCAGTACTTC
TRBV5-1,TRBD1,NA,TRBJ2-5,CASSTAGGDETQYF,TGCGCCAGCAGCACGGCAGGGGGCGATGAGACCCAGTACTTC